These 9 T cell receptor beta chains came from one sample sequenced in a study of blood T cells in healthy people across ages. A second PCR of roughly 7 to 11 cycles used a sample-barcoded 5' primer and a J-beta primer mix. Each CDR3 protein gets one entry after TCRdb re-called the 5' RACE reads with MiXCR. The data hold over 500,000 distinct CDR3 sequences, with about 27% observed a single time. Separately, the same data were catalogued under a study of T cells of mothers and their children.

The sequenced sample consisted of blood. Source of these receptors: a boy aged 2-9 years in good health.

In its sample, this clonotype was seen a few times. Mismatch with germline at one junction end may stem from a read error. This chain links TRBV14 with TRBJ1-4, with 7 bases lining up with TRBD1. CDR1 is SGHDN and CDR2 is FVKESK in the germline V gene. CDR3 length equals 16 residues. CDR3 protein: CACSHYRDSYNEKLFF. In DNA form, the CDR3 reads TGTGCCTGCAGCCACTACCGGGACAGTTATAATGAAAAACTGTTTTTT.

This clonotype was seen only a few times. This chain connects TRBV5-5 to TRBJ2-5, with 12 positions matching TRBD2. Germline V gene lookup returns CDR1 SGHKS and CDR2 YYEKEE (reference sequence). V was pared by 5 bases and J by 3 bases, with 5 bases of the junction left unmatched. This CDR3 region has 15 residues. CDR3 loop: CASSRLAGDEETQYF. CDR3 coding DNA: TGTGCCAGCAGTCGACTAGCGGGGGACGAAGAGACCCAGTACTTC.

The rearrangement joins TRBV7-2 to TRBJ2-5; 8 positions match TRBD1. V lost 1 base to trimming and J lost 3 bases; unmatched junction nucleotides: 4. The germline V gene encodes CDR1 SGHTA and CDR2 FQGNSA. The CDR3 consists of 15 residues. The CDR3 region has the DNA TGTGCCAGCAGCTTAGGATTGGGACAGGAAGAGACCCAGTACTTC. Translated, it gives CASSLGLGQEETQYF.

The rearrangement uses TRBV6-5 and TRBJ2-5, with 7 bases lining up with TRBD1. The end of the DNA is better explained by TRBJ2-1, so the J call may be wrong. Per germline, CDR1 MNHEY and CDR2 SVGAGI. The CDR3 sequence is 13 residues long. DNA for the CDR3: TGTGCCAGCAGTTACCGAACAGGGGTAGAGCAGTTCTTC. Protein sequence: CASSYRTGVEQFF.

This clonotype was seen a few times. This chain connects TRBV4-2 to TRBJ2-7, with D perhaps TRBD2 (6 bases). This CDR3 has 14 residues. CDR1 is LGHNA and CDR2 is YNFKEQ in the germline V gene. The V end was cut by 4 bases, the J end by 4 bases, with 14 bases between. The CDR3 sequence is CASSLSGLWYEQYF. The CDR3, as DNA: TGTGCCAGCAGCCTCTCCGGACTATGGTACGAGCAGTACTTC.

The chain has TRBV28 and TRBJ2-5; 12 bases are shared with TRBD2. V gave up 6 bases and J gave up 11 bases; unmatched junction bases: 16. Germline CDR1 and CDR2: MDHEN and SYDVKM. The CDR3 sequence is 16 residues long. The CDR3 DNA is TGTGCCAGCAGAACCGGGACTAGCGGGCCTTACGGGGAGCAGTACTTC. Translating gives CASRTGTSGPYGEQYF.

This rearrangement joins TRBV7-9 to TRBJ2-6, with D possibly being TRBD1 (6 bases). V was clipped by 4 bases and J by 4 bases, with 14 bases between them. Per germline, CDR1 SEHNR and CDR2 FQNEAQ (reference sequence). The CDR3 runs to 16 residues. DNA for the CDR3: TGTGCCAGCAGCTACACAGGGTCGGAGGGGGCCAACGTCCTGACTTTC. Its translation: CASSYTGSEGANVLTF.

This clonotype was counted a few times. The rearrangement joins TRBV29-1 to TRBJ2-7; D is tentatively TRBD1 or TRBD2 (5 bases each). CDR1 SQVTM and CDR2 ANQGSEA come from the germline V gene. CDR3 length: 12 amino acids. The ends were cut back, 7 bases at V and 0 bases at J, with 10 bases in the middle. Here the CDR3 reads CSAGRSSYEQYF. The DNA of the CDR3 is TGCAGCGCGGGACGGAGCTCCTACGAGCAGTACTTC.

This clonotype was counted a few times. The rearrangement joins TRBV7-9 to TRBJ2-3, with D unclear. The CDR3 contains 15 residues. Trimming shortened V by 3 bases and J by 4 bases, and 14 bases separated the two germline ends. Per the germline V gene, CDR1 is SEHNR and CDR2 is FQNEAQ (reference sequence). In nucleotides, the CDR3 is TGTGCCAGCAGCTTGGGTTCTCTCCCCGCAGATACGCAGTATTTT. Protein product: CASSLGSLPADTQYF.